These 17 T cell receptor beta chains were sequenced from one sample in a study of T cells after yellow fever vaccination. TCRdb independently ran MiXCR on the 5' RACE reads; one entry per CDR3 protein. This sample has some 420,000 distinct CDR3 sequences; 15% to 20% occur once, and the top ten carry 18%. Sequencing was performed on PBMCs, taken before the yellow fever booster vaccination. These receptors were taken from a man aged 18 to 35 who received the YFV17D yellow fever vaccine.

This clonotype was seen many times. The chain links TRBV5-1 to TRBJ2-3; tentatively, D is TRBD1 or TRBD2 (6 bases each). The CDR3 consists of 14 residues. Germline CDR1 and CDR2: SGHRS and YFSETQ. V was cut by 4 bases and J by 8 bases, with 17 bases left in between. CDR3 protein: CASSTGDTGVTQYF. CDR3 DNA sequence: TGCGCCAGCAGCACGGGGGACACCGGCGTTACGCAGTATTTT.

The chain recombines TRBV12-3 or TRBV12-4 with TRBJ2-7, with 10 positions matching TRBD1. V lost 5 bases to trimming and J lost 5 bases; unmatched junction nucleotides: 3. CDR3 size: 13 residues. The CDR3: CASSRTGGHEQYV. The DNA of the CDR3 is TGTGCCAGCAGTCGGACAGGGGGTCACGAGCAGTACGTC.

This clonotype appeared a few times. The rearrangement joins TRBV28 to TRBJ2-1; D is possibly TRBD1 (5 bases). V lost 6 bases and J 0 bases, leaving 9 bases between the germline ends. The CDR3 spans 14 residues. Germline V gene lookup returns CDR1 MDHEN and CDR2 SYDVKM. CDR3 nucleotide sequence: TGTGCCAGCAGAATGCAGGGCTCCTACAATGAGCAGTTCTTC. As protein: CASRMQGSYNEQFF.

This clonotype has a handful of counts. The rearrangement links TRBV6-4 to TRBJ1-1; D not certain. V lost 10 bases, J lost 1 base, and 10 bases lay in between. CDR1 and CDR2 (germline): MRHNA, SNTAGT. The CDR3 sequence is 12 residues long. This chain's CDR3 is CAKTLRNTEAFF. Here the CDR3 DNA reads TGTGCCAAAACCTTACGGAACACTGAAGCTTTCTTT.

There are a few counts of this clonotype. The rearrangement links TRBV27 to TRBJ1-1; D unclear. This CDR3 comprises 13 residues. Germline V lookup: CDR1 MNHEY, CDR2 SMNVEV (reference sequence). Trimming took off 2 bases at V and 6 bases at J, with 10 bases between the two ends. The CDR3 region has the DNA TGTGCCAGCAGTTTACGGGGTACCCCTGAAGCTTTCTTT. Residues: CASSLRGTPEAFF.

This clonotype was detected many times. The chain uses TRBV20-1 and TRBJ2-3; the D gene is possibly TRBD2 (6 bases). V lost 3 bases, J lost 1 base, and 11 bases lay in between. The germline gives CDR1 DFQATT, CDR2 SNEGSKA (reference sequence). This CDR3 has 14 amino acids. The CDR3 here is CSASYSGRTDTQYF. The CDR3 coding sequence is TGCAGTGCTAGTTATAGCGGTCGCACAGATACGCAGTATTTT.

The V and J genes are TRBV3-1 and TRBJ2-5, with 10 bases lining up with TRBD2. The V gene end was trimmed by 4 bases and the J gene end by 4 bases; junction bases not matched to a gene: 6. The CDR3 consists of 15 residues. Per germline, CDR1 LGHDT and CDR2 YNNKEL (reference sequence). The chain's CDR3 is CASSPLTSGLETQYF. CDR3 nucleotide sequence: TGTGCCAGCAGCCCGCTGACTAGCGGGTTAGAGACCCAGTACTTC.

The chain has TRBV6-5 and TRBJ2-7; D is ambiguous. There are 11 residues in the CDR3. With 7 bases removed from V and 3 bases from J, the gap between germline ends came to 7 bases. CDR1 is MNHEY, CDR2 SVGAGI, per germline. In nucleotides, the CDR3 is TGTGCCAGCACCTTCGGCTACGAGCAGTACTTC. Translating it yields CASTFGYEQYF.

V gene TRBV28 combines with J gene TRBJ2-2, with 10 bases aligning to TRBD1. The CDR3 runs to 15 residues. Germline V gene sequence: CDR1 MDHEN, CDR2 SYDVKM. V lost 7 bases to trimming and J lost 8 bases; unmatched junction nucleotides: 10. CDR3 nucleotides: TGTGCCAGCACTGAATTGACAGGGGGCAGTGGGGAGCTGTTTTTT. Its translation: CASTELTGGSGELFF.

This rearrangement joins TRBV12-3 or TRBV12-4 to TRBJ1-1; D perhaps matches TRBD1 (5 bases). The CDR3 loop spans 13 amino acids. Trimming removed 6 bases at V and 4 bases at J, with 12 bases between. CDR3 residues: CASSPGSGTEAFF. For the CDR3, the DNA is TGTGCCAGCAGCCCAGGGTCGGGCACTGAAGCTTTCTTT.

The genes are TRBV24-1 and TRBJ1-2, with D possibly matching TRBD1 (6 bases). V was cut by 5 bases and J by 1 base, with 10 bases left in between. Germline V gene lookup returns CDR1 KGHDR and CDR2 SFDVKD. The CDR3 is 14 amino acids. CDR3 loop: CATSGSDSNYGYTF. The CDR3 DNA sequence: TGTGCCACCAGTGGGTCGGACAGTAACTATGGCTACACCTTC.

This clonotype was counted only a few times. The V and J genes are TRBV4-1 and TRBJ2-7, with D perhaps TRBD2 (6 bases). Trimming left V 1 base short and J 0 bases short, with 13 bases between. Germline V gene data show CDR1 as MGHRA and CDR2 as YSYEKL. The CDR3 extends over 16 amino acids. The CDR3 DNA is TGCGCCAGCAGCCAAGGGTTGCGGGGCAACTCCTACGAGCAGTACTTC. Translation: CASSQGLRGNSYEQYF.

This clonotype was recorded a few times. V usage is TRBV3-1 and J usage is TRBJ2-1, with D maybe TRBD2 (5 bases). Trimming cost V 4 bases and J 2 bases, with 12 bases left between them. The CDR3 length is 15 residues. Per germline, CDR1 LGHDT and CDR2 YNNKEL (reference sequence). Here the CDR3 DNA reads TGTGCCAGCAGCCCCTGGAAGGGAGCCTACAATGAGCAGTTCTTC. As protein: CASSPWKGAYNEQFF.

This chain's CDR3 is CASSSRLGTEAFF. The CDR3 nucleotides read TGCGCCAGCAGCTCCCGGTTGGGCACTGAAGCTTTCTTT. J is TRBJ1-1 and V is TRBV4-3; the D is unclear. V lost 5 bases and J 4 bases, leaving 11 bases between the germline ends. The CDR3 consists of 13 residues. Germline CDR1 LGHNA, CDR2 YSLEER.

There are many counts of this clonotype. The chain employs TRBV6-5 and TRBJ2-5; tentatively, D is TRBD2 (6 bases). The germline V gene encodes CDR1 MNHEY and CDR2 SVGAGI. V was shortened by 6 bases and J by 5 bases, with 13 bases between the two germline ends. The CDR3 contains 13 residues. The CDR3 reads CASSPSGGETQYF. As DNA, the CDR3 is TGTGCCAGCAGCCCTAGTGGGGGGGAGACCCAGTACTTC.

The V call is TRBV5-1, the J call TRBJ2-7, with D hard to call. Trimming shortened V by 1 base and J by 7 bases, and 12 bases separated the two germline ends. CDR3 length: 13 amino acids. Germline assignment: CDR1 SGHRS and CDR2 YFSETQ. DNA of the CDR3: TGCGCCAGCAGCTTGTCTCTAGGGTGGGAGCAGTACTTC. It translates to CASSLSLGWEQYF. Drawing the rest from reference TRBV5-1 and TRBJ2-7, the complete variable domain is KAGVTQTPRYLIKTRGQQVTLSCSPISGHRSVSWYQQTPGQGLQFLFEYFSETQRNKGNFPGRFSGRQFSNSRSEMNVSTLELGDSALYLCASSLSLGWEQYFGPGTRLTVT.

The V and J genes are TRBV30 and TRBJ2-1, with D maybe TRBD2 (5 bases). This CDR3 contains 14 residues. The germline gives CDR1 GTSNPN, CDR2 SVGIG (reference sequence). Trimming removed 5 bases from V and 7 bases from J, with 18 bases in between. The CDR3, as DNA: TGTGCCTGGTCCTCGAGTAGCGAACGGAATGAGCAGTTCTTC. Its translation: CAWSSSSERNEQFF.